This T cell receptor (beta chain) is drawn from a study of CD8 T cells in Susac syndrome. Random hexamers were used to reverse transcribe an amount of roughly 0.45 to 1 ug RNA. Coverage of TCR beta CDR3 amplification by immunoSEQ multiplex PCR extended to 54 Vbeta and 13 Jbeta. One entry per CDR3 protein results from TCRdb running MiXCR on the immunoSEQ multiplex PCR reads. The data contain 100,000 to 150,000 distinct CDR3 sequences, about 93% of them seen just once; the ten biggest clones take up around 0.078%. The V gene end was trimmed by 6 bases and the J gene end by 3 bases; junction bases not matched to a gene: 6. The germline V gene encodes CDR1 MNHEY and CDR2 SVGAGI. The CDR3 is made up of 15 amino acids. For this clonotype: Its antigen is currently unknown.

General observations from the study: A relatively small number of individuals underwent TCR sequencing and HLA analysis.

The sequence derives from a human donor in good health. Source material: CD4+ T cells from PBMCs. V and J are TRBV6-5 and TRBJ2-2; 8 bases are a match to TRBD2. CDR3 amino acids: CASRVAGTYTGELFF. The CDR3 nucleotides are TGTGCCAGCAGGGTAGCGGGGACCTACACCGGGGAGCTGTTTTTT.